The 17 T cell receptor beta chains below come from one sample, sequenced in a study of T cell changes during pregnancy in multiple sclerosis. TCRdb's table, derived via immunoSEQ multiplex PCR, lists solely in-frame clones and lacks some. The sample carries over 60,000 clones, just under 95% recorded once. The sample was peripheral blood, taken in the first trimester of pregnancy. The receptors originated from a female donor with multiple sclerosis, enrolled in a pregnancy study.

V and J are TRBV2 and TRBJ2-1; 9 positions agree with TRBD2. The germline V gene has CDR1 SNHLY and CDR2 FYNNEI. J lost 12 bases, V lost 6 bases, and 12 bases had no gene match. This CDR3 spans 14 amino acids. The CDR3 coding sequence is TGTGCCAGCAGCTTGGGACTAGCCTTCCGCGGGCAGTTCTTC. It specifies CASSLGLAFRGQFF.

The CDR3 region has the DNA TGTGCCAGCCGGGAGTCTTCCTACAATGAGCAGTTCTTC. Translating it yields CASRESSYNEQFF. The chain has TRBV18 and TRBJ2-1, with D possibly matching TRBD2 (6 bases). Trimming took off 8 bases at V and 1 base at J, with 9 bases between the two ends. Germline V gene sequence: CDR1 KGHSH, CDR2 LQKENI. This CDR3 region has 13 residues.

The gene calls are TRBV7-6 and TRBJ2-2; 10 bases line up with TRBD2. V dropped 5 bases and J dropped 4; count of bases not matched to a gene: 4. The V gene's germline CDR1 is SGHVS and CDR2 FNYEAQ. The CDR3 spans 15 residues. DNA of the CDR3: TGTGCCAGCAGCCCCCGGACTAGCGGCACCGGGGAGCTGTTTTTT. Encoded protein: CASSPRTSGTGELFF.

The rearrangement uses TRBV28 and TRBJ1-2; D is perhaps TRBD1 (5 bases). In germline, CDR1 is MDHEN, CDR2 SYDVKM. The CDR3 is 16 amino acids. The V end lost 7 bases, the J end lost 2 bases, and 20 bases lay between the germline ends. The CDR3 protein is CASNFFTRGLNYGYTF. The CDR3 nucleotides read TGTGCCAGCAACTTCTTTACAAGGGGTCTAAACTATGGCTACACCTTC.

The V call is TRBV4-1, the J call TRBJ2-7; no clear D gene. CDR3 length: 12 residues. The germline V gene encodes CDR1 MGHRA and CDR2 YSYEKL. The V end lost 3 bases, the J end lost 1 base, and 4 bases lay between the germline ends. The CDR3 sequence is CASSHQSYEQYF. The CDR3, as DNA: TGCGCCAGCAGCCACCAGTCCTACGAGCAGTACTTC.

This clone has a single count. The V call is TRBV7-9, the J call TRBJ2-1; 12 nucleotides line up with TRBD2. The CDR3 length is 17 residues. CDR1 is SEHNR, CDR2 FQNEAQ, per germline (reference sequence). V gave up 3 bases and J gave up 2 bases; unmatched junction bases: 5. The CDR3 loop reads CASSLTSGSLPYNEQFF. The CDR3 DNA follows: TGTGCCAGCAGCTTGACTAGCGGGAGTCTCCCCTACAATGAGCAGTTCTTC.

The gene calls are TRBV9 and TRBJ2-5; 8 bases match TRBD2. The CDR3 has 15 amino acids. Losses at the gene ends were 1 base for V and 5 bases for J; bases not matched to a gene: 7. Germline V lookup: CDR1 SGDLS, CDR2 YYNGEE. For the CDR3, the DNA is TGTGCCAGCAGCGTAAACGCGGGAGGAAGTGAGACCCAGTACTTC. This gives the protein CASSVNAGGSETQYF.

The chain uses TRBV25-1 and TRBJ1-1; D possibly corresponds to TRBD1 (6 bases). This CDR3 is 14 amino acids long. V lost 5 bases, J lost 1 base, and 11 bases lay in between. CDR1 and CDR2 from the germline V gene are MGHDK and SYGVNS. The CDR3 protein is CASSLGGQNTEAFF. As DNA, the CDR3 is TGTGCCAGCAGTCTGGGGGGGCAGAACACTGAAGCTTTCTTT.

The chain couples TRBV5-1 to TRBJ2-2, with 7 nucleotides matching TRBD2. Unmatched junction bases numbered 6, after V lost 0 bases and J lost 7 bases. This CDR3 spans 15 amino acids. Germline values: CDR1 SGHRS, CDR2 YFSETQ. CDR3 region: CASSLAGLDSGELFF. CDR3 sequence (DNA): TGCGCCAGCAGCTTGGCCGGACTAGATAGCGGGGAGCTGTTTTTT.

The V call is TRBV6-6, the J call TRBJ2-7; TRBD1 aligns across 7 bases. Trimming at V came to 6 bases and at J to 3 bases, leaving 8 bases not matched to a gene. Germline-derived CDR1 and CDR2 are MNHNY and SVGAGI (reference sequence). The CDR3 spans 14 residues. The CDR3 bases are TGTGCCAGCAGAGGTAAGACAGGGATCTACGAGCAGTACTTC. As protein: CASRGKTGIYEQYF.

The chain uses TRBV7-3 and TRBJ2-1; 8 nucleotides match TRBD2. Germline-derived CDR1 and CDR2 are SGHTA and FQGTGA. The junction had 8 bases not matched to a gene; V was cut back by 3 bases and J by 10 bases. This CDR3 region has 14 residues. The CDR3 loop is CASSFFGLAEEQFF. CDR3 DNA sequence: TGTGCCAGCAGCTTCTTCGGACTAGCAGAGGAGCAGTTCTTC.

This clone was seen only a few times. This chain joins TRBV30 and TRBJ1-2; D is perhaps TRBD1 (5 bases). The CDR3 contains 16 residues. The germline V gene has CDR1 GTSNPN and CDR2 SVGIG (reference sequence). The CDR3 region is CASLRGTRGTNYGYTF. Written as DNA, the CDR3 is TGTGCTTCTCTTCGGGGAACCCGGGGGACTAACTATGGCTACACCTTC.

The CDR3 DNA reads as TGTGCCAGCAGTACGAGATCTCGTCATGCTGAAGCTTTCTTT. Its translation is CASSTRSRHAEAFF. The J gene is TRBJ1-1, the V gene TRBV28, with D uncertain. The V gene lost 5 bases and the J gene lost 6 bases, with 16 bases spanning the gap. Germline V lookup: CDR1 MDHEN, CDR2 SYDVKM. The CDR3 spans 14 residues.

V and J are TRBV4-3 and TRBJ2-3; perhaps TRBD1 as D (6 bases). Per germline, CDR1 LGHNA and CDR2 YSLEER. There are 15 residues in the CDR3. V was cut by 1 base and J by 6 bases, with 14 bases left in between. CDR3: CASSQGQGLTDTQYF. The CDR3 DNA sequence: TGCGCCAGCAGCCAAGGGCAGGGGCTTACCGATACGCAGTATTTT.

The chain is built from TRBV28 and TRBJ2-7; no reliable D call. This CDR3 is built from 15 residues. Germline loops: CDR1 MDHEN, CDR2 SYDVKM. Deletions cut 6 bases from V and 0 bases from J, with 15 bases between. The CDR3 sequence is CASSSTPGYSYEQYF. Here the CDR3 DNA reads TGTGCCAGCAGCTCCACGCCGGGTTACTCCTACGAGCAGTACTTC.

The V call is TRBV19, the J call TRBJ2-5; weak D call: TRBD1 (7 bases). This CDR3 is built from 18 residues. The germline gives CDR1 LNHDA, CDR2 SQIVND (reference sequence). V was shortened by 6 bases and J by 1 base, with 24 bases between the two germline ends. CDR3 region: CASSGGTAPLEVQETQYF. The CDR3 nucleotides are TGTGCCAGTAGCGGCGGGACAGCACCGTTAGAGGTCCAAGAGACCCAGTACTTC.

This clone has a single count. The gene calls are TRBV7-3 and TRBJ2-3, with 10 positions matching TRBD2. The CDR3 spans 15 residues. CDR1 is SGHTA and CDR2 is FQGTGA in the germline V gene. J gave up 5 bases and V 6 bases, and 8 bases lay outside the gene matches. CDR3 DNA sequence: TGTGCCAGCAGACGAGCGGGGGGGCCGGGAGATACGCAGTATTTT. Its protein is CASRRAGGPGDTQYF.